Sequencing of this T cell receptor (beta chain) was carried out in a study of vaccination and CD4 T cells after COVID-19. This clonotype has only a few counts. No antigen is known for it. An Oncomine TCR Beta short-read assay was used to sequence the DNA from cultured CD4+ T cells. In TCRdb, the PCR reads were re-called with MiXCR into one record per CDR3 protein. The sample records approximately 14,000 distinct CDR3 sequences, just under 35% being singletons. Treatment here: roughly 10-day PBMC culture with coronavirus spike peptide pools or control peptides (ViraFEST assay). Germline CDR1 MNHEY, CDR2 SMNVEV (reference sequence). The CDR3 runs 15 residues. V lost 5 bases and J lost 7; bases outside the gene matches: 13.

This TCR derives from a human donor with COVID-19. The chain employs TRBV27 and TRBJ1-2, with 7 bases fitting TRBD1. The sequencing sample was made of cultured CD4+ T cells from blood. CDR3 sequence (DNA): TGTGCCAGCAGTCCGAGACAGGGCGGGATTGGTGGCTACACCTTC. This gives the protein CASSPRQGGIGGYTF.